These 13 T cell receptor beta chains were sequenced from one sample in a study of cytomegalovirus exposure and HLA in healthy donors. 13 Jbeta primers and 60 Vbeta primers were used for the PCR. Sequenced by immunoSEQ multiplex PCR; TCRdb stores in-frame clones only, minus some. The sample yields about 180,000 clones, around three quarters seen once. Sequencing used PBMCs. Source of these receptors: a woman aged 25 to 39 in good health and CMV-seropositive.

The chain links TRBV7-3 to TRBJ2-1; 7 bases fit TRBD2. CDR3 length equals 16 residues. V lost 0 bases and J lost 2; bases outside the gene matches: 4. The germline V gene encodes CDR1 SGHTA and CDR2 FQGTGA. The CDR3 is CASSLTGGTPYNEQFF. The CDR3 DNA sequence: TGTGCCAGCAGCTTAACGGGGGGGACGCCCTACAATGAGCAGTTCTTC.

This CDR3 is CSVRQSLEQYF. As DNA, the CDR3 is TGCAGCGTCAGACAGTCTCTGGAGCAGTACTTC. The rearrangement uses TRBV29-1 and TRBJ2-7; TRBD1 might be the D (5 bases). This CDR3 is built from 11 residues. V was pared by 6 bases and J by 7 bases, with 13 bases between. Germline CDR1 is SQVTM and CDR2 is ANQGSEA.

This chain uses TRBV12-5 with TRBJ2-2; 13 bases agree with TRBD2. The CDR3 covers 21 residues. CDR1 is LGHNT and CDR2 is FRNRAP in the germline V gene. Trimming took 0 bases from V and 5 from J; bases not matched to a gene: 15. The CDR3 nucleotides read TGTGCTAGTGGTTTGGTAATTAGGAGACTAGCGGGGGGAAGGTATACCGGGGAGCTGTTTTTT. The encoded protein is CASGLVIRRLAGGRYTGELFF.

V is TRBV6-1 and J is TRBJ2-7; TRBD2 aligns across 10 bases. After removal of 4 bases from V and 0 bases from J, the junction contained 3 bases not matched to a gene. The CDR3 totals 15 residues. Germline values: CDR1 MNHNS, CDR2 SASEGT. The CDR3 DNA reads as TGTGCCAGCAGTGTAAGCGGGGGGGTCTCCTACGAGCAGTACTTC. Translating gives CASSVSGGVSYEQYF.

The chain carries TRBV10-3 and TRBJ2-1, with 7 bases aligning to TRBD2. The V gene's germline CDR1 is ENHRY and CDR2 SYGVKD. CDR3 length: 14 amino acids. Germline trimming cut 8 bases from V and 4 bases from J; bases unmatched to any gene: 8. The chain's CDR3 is CAIRLEGLYNEQFF. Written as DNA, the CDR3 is TGTGCCATCCGACTTGAGGGACTATACAATGAGCAGTTCTTC.

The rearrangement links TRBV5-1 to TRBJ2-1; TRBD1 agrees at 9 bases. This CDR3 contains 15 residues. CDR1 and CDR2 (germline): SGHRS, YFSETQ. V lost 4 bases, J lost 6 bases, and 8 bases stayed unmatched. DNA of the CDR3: TGCGCCAGCAGCCTCACCCCGGACAGGGGCAATGAGCAGTTCTTC. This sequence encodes CASSLTPDRGNEQFF.

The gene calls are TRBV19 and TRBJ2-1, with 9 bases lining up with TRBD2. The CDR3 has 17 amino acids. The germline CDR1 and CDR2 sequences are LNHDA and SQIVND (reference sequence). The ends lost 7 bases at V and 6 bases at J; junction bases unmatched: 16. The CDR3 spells CASNRQRGAHSPNEQFF. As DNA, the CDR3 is TGTGCCAGTAACCGACAGCGGGGGGCTCACTCGCCCAATGAGCAGTTCTTC.

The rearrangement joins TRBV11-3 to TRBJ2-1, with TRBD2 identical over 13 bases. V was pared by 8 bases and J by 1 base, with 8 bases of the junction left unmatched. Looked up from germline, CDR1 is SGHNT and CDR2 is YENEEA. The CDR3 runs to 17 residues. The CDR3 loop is CASVGLAGSLSYNEQFF. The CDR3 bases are TGTGCCAGCGTGGGACTAGCGGGGTCCCTTTCCTACAATGAGCAGTTCTTC.

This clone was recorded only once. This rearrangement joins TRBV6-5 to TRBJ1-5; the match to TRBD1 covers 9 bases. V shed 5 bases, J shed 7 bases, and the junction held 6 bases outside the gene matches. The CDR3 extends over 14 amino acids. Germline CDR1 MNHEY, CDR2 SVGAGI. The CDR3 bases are TGTGCCAGCAGTAGCCGGGACAGGGAACAGCCCCAGCATTTT. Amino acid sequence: CASSSRDREQPQHF.

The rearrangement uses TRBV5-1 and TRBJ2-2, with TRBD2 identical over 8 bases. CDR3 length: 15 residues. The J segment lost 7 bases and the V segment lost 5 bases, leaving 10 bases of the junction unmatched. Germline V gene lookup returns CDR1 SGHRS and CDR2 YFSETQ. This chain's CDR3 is CASRPSGGPNGELFF. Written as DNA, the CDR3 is TGCGCCAGCAGACCAAGCGGGGGTCCTAACGGGGAGCTGTTTTTT.

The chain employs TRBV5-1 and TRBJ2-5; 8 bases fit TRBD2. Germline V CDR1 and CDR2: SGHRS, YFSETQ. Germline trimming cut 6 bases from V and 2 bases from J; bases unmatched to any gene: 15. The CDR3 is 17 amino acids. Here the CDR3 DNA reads TGCGCCAGCAAAATGGTCCGGGGGGGCCTGTATCAAGAGACCCAGTACTTC. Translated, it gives CASKMVRGGLYQETQYF.

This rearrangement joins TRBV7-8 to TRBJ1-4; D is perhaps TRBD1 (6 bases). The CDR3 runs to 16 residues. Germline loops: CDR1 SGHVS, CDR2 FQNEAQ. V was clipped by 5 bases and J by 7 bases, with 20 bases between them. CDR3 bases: TGTGCCAGCAGCGTAGGCCGTGTTGGGGGCATTGAAAAACTGTTTTTT. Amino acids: CASSVGRVGGIEKLFF.

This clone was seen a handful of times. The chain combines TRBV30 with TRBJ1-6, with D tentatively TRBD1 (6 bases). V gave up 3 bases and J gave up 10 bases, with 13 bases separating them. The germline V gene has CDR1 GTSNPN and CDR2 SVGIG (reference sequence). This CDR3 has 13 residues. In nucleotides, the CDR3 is TGTGCCTGGAGACCCAACAGGGACTCACCCCTCCACTTT. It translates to CAWRPNRDSPLHF.